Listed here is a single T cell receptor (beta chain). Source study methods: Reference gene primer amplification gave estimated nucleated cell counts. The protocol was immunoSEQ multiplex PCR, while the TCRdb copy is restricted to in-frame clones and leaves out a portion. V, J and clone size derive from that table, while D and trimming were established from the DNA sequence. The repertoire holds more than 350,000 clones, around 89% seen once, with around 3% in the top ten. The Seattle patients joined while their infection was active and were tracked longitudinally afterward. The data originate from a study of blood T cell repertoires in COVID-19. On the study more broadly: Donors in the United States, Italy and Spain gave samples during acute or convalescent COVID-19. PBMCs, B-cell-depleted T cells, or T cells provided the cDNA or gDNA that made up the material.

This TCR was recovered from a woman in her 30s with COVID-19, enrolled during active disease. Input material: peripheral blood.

CDR3 sequence (DNA): TGCGCCAGCAGCCAAGGGACAAGCTCTGGAAACACCATATATTTT. Translation gives CASSQGTSSGNTIYF. This rearrangement joins TRBV4-3 to TRBJ1-3, with D possibly being TRBD1 (5 bases). V lost 1 base and J 0 bases, leaving 7 bases between the germline ends. CDR1 is LGHNA and CDR2 is YSLEER in the germline V gene. The CDR3 is 15 residues long.